This paragraph covers one TCR beta chain sequence. Its antigen specificity is not known. Base quality data are lacking; no much larger clone is found one base away. The CDR3 runs 13 residues from the cysteine to the phenylalanine. The kept DNA is CDR3 alone, 39 bases in frame from the first base. V is reduced by 3 bases and J by 6 bases, leaving a spacing of 6 bases between them. Reading the germline V gene (reference sequence) gives CDR1 MNHEY and CDR2 SMNVEV. Libraries came from the immunoSEQ multiplex PCR assay. The table was pulled from immuneACCESS by TCRdb, which kept in-frame rearrangements only. Such tables lose some clones; where checked, under half of the loss comes from unresolved V genes, and the rest has no known cause. This sample comprises approximately 140,000 clones, roughly nine tenths of them detected only once. The ten largest account for just over 8.5% of the sample. This sample is drawn from a study of control samples from healthy donors and cancer patients (dated by TCRdb to 2018 to 2021).

What was sequenced was blood. This clonotype originated in a woman in her twenties or thirties in good health. The rearranged chain carries TRBV27 and TRBJ1-6, with the D gene call left open. The nucleotide sequence reads TGTGCCAGCAGTTTTACAGTTAATTCACCCCTCCACTTT. This sequence encodes CASSFTVNSPLHF.